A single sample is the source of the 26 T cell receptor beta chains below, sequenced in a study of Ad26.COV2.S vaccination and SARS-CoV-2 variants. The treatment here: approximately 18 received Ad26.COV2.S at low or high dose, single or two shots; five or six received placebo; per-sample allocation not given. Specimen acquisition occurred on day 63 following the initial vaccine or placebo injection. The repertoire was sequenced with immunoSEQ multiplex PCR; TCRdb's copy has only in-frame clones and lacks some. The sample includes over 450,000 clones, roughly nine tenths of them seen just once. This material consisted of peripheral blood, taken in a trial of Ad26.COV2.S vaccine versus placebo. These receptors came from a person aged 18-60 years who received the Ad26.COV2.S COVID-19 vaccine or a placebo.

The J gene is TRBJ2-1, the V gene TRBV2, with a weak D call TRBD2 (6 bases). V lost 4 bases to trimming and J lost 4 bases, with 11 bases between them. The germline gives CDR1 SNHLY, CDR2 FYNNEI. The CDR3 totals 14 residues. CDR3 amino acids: CASSGMGGYNEQFF. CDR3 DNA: TGTGCCAGCAGTGGGATGGGGGGTTACAATGAGCAGTTCTTC. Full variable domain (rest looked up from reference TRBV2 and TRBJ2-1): EPEVTQTPSHQVTQMGQEVILRCVPISNHLYFYWYRQILGQKVEFLVSFYNNEISEKSEIFDDQFSVERPDGSNFTLKIRSTKLEDSAMYFCASSGMGGYNEQFFGPGTRLTVL.

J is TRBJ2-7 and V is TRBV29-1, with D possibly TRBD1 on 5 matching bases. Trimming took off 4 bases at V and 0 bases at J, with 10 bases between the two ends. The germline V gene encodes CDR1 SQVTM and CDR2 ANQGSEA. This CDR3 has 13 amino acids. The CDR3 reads CSVGPQGSYEQYF. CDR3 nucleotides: TGCAGCGTTGGCCCCCAGGGCTCCTACGAGCAGTACTTC.

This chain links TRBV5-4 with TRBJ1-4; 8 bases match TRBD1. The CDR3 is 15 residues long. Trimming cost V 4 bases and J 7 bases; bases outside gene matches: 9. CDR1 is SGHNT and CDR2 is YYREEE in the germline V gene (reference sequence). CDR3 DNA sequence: TGTGCCAGCAGCAAGGGACAGGAAAGGGGTGAAAAACTGTTTTTT. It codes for CASSKGQERGEKLFF. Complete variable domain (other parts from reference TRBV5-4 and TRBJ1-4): ETGVTQSPTHLIKTRGQQVTLRCSSQSGHNTVSWYQQALGQGPQFIFQYYREEENGRGNFPPRFSGLQFPNYSSELNVNALELDDSALYLCASSKGQERGEKLFFGSGTQLSVL.

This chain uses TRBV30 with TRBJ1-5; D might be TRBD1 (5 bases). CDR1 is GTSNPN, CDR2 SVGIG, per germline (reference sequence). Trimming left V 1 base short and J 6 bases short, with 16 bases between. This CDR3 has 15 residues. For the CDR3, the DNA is TGTGCCTGGAGTGCCTTCGAGGGGTATGGTCAGCCCCAGCATTTT. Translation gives CAWSAFEGYGQPQHF.

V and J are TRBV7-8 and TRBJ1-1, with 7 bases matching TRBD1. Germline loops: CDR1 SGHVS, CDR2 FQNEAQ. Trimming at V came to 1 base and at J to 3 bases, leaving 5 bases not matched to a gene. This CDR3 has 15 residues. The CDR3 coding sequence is TGTGCCAGCAGCTTAGACAGGGGAAAGTACACTGAAGCTTTCTTT. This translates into CASSLDRGKYTEAFF.

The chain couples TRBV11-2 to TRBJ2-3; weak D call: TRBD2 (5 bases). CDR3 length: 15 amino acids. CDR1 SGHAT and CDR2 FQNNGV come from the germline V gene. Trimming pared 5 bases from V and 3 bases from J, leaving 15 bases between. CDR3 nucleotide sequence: TGTGCCAGCAGCCCCGATGGGAGTGTGACAGATACGCAGTATTTT. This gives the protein CASSPDGSVTDTQYF.

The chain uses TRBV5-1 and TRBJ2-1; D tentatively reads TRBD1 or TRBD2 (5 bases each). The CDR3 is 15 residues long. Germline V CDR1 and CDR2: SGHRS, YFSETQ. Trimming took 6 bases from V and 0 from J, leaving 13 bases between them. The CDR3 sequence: CASKRDGSSYNEQFF. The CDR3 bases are TGCGCCAGCAAGAGGGACGGCAGCTCCTACAATGAGCAGTTCTTC.

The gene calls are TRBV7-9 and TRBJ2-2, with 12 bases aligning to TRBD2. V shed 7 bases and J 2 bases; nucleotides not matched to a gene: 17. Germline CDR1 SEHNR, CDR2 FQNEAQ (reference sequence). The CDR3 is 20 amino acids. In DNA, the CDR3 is TGTGCCAGCACCCCCGGACTAGCGGGGACCTCGATACTCAACACCGGGGAGCTGTTTTTT. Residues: CASTPGLAGTSILNTGELFF.

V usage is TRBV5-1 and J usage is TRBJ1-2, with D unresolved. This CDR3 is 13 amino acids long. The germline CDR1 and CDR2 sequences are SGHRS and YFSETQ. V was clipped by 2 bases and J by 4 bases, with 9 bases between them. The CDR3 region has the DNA TGCGCCAGCAGCTTCCTGGATACCTATGGCTACACCTTC. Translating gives CASSFLDTYGYTF.

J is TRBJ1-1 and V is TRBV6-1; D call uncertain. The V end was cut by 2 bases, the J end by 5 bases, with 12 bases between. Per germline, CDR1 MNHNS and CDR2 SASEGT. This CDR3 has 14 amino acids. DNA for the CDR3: TGTGCCAGCAGTGAATACGGTGTACGGACTGAAGCTTTCTTT. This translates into CASSEYGVRTEAFF.

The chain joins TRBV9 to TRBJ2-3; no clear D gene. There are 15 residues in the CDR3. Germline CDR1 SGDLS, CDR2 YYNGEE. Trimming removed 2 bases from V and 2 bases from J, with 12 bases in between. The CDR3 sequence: CASSVREVATDTQYF. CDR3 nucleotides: TGTGCCAGCAGCGTCCGAGAGGTTGCCACAGATACGCAGTATTTT.

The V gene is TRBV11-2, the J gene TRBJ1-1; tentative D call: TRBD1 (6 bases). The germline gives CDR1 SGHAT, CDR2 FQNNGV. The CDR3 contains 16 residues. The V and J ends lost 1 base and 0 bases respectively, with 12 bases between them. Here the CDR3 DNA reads TGTGCCAGCAGCTTAGTTGGACAGACCCTGAACACTGAAGCTTTCTTT. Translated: CASSLVGQTLNTEAFF.

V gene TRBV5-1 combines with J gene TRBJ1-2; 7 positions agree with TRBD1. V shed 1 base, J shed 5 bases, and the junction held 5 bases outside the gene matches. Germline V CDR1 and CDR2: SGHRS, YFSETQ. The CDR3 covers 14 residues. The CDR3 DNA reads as TGCGCCAGCAGCTTGACCACAGGGGCTTATGGCTACACCTTC. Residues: CASSLTTGAYGYTF.

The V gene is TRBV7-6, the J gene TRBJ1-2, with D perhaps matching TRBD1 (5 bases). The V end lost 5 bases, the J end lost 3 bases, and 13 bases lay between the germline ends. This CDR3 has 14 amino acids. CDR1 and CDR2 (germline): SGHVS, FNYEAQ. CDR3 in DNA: TGTGCCAGCAGCCCAGGGCCCAACCACTATGGCTACACCTTC. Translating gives CASSPGPNHYGYTF.

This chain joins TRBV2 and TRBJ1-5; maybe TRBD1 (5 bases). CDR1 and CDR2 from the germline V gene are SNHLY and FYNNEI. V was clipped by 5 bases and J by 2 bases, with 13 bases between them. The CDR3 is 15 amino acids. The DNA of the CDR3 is TGTGCCAGCAGTCCGGAGGGGCCTCGCAATCAGCCCCAGCATTTT. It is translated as CASSPEGPRNQPQHF.

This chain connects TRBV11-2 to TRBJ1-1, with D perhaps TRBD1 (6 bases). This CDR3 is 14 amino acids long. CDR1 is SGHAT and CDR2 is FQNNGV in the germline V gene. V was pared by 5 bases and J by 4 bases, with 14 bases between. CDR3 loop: CASSTRQVITEAFF. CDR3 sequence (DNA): TGTGCCAGCAGCACCCGACAGGTAATCACTGAAGCTTTCTTT.

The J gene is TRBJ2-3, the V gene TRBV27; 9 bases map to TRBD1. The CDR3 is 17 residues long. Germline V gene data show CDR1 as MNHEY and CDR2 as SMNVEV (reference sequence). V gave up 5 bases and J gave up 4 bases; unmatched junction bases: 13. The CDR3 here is CASSPLSGTGLADTQYF. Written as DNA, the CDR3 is TGTGCCAGCAGTCCTCTGTCCGGGACAGGGCTTGCAGATACGCAGTATTTT.

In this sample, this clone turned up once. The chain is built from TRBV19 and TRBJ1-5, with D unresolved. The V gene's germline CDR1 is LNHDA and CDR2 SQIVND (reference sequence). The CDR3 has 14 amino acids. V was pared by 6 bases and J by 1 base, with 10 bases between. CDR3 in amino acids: CASRDRVSNQPQHF. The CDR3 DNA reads TGTGCCAGTAGAGATAGGGTGAGCAATCAGCCCCAGCATTTT.

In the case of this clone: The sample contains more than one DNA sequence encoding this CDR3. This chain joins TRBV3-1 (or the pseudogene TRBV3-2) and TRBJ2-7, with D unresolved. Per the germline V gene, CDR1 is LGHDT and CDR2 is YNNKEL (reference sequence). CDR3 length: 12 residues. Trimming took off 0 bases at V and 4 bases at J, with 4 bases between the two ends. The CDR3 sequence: CASSQDRYEQYF. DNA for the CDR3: TGTGCCAGCAGCCAAGATCGGTACGAGCAGTACTTC.

The CDR3 bases are TGTGCCAGTAGTACCGGACTAGCGGGAGGGTACCAAGAGACCCAGTACTTC. Its translation: CASSTGLAGGYQETQYF. The chain combines TRBV19 with TRBJ2-5, with 15 bases matching TRBD2. CDR3 length equals 17 residues. The germline V gene has CDR1 LNHDA and CDR2 SQIVND (reference sequence). Trimming removed 4 bases from V and 0 bases from J; junction bases left unmatched: 3.

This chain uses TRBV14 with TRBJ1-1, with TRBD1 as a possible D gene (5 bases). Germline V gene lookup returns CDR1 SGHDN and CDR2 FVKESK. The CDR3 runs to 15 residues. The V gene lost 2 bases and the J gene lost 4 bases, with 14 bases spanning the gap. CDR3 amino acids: CASSQLSRRGTEAFF. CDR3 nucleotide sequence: TGTGCCAGCAGCCAACTATCTAGGAGGGGCACTGAAGCTTTCTTT.

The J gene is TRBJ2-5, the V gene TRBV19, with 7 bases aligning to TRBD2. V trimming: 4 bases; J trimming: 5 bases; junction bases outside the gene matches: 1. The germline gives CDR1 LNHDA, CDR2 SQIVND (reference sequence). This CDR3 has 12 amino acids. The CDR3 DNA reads TGTGCCAGTAGTAGAGCGGGGGAGACCCAGTACTTC. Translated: CASSRAGETQYF.

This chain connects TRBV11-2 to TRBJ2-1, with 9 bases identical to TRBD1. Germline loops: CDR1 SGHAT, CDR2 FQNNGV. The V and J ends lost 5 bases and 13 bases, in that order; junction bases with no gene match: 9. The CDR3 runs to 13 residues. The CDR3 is CASSGRQGVDQFF. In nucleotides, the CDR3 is TGTGCCAGCAGCGGCAGACAGGGGGTGGATCAGTTCTTC.

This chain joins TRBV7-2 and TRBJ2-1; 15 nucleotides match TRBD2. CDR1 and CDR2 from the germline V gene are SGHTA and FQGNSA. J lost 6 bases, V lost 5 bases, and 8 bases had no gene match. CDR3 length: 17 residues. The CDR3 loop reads CASSPPGLAGGSNEQFF. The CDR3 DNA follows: TGTGCCAGCAGCCCACCGGGACTAGCGGGAGGTTCCAATGAGCAGTTCTTC.

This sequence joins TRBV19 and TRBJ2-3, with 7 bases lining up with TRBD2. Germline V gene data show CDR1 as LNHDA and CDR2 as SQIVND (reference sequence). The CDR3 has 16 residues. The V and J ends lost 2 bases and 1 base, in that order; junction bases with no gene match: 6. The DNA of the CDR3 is TGTGCCAGTAGTATATTTGGACTAGAGGGCACAGATACGCAGTATTTT. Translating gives CASSIFGLEGTDTQYF.

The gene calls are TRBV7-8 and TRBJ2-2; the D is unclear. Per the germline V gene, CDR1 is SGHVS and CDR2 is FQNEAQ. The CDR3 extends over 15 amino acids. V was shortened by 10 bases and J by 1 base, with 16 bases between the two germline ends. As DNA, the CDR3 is TGTGCCACCCATAACGGGCGACGGAACACCGGGGAGCTGTTTTTT. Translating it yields CATHNGRRNTGELFF.